The next 13 T cell receptor beta chains were all read from a single sample in a study of blood T cell repertoires in COVID-19. Assay: immunoSEQ multiplex PCR; the TCRdb copy retains only in-frame clones and omits some. The data show a few hundred thousand clones, roughly 82% seen once. Sequenced: peripheral blood. The receptors were sampled from a woman aged 50 to 60 with acute or convalescent COVID-19.

This sequence joins TRBV5-1 and TRBJ2-1, with 8 bases fitting TRBD1. Germline CDR1 and CDR2: SGHRS and YFSETQ. Unmatched junction bases numbered 5, after V lost 4 bases and J lost 2 bases. The CDR3 runs 15 residues. The DNA of the CDR3 is TGCGCCAGCAGCCTCCAGGGGGCGACCTACAATGAGCAGTTCTTC. Amino acids: CASSLQGATYNEQFF.

The rearrangement joins TRBV19 to TRBJ2-2; 10 bases line up with TRBD2. Germline-derived CDR1 and CDR2 are LNHDA and SQIVND (reference sequence). The CDR3 spans 15 residues. With 3 bases clipped from V and 3 bases from J, the junction kept 1 base outside the gene matches. CDR3 protein: CASSIGLADTGELFF. In DNA, the CDR3 is TGTGCCAGTAGTATCGGACTAGCGGACACCGGGGAGCTGTTTTTT.

The V call is TRBV11-2, the J call TRBJ2-7; unclear D gene. The CDR3 extends over 14 amino acids. The V gene lost 3 bases and the J gene lost 3 bases, with 12 bases spanning the gap. Germline-derived CDR1 and CDR2 are SGHAT and FQNNGV. The CDR3 DNA sequence: TGTGCCAGCAGCTTTTACTCACAGATCTACGAGCAGTACTTC. This translates into CASSFYSQIYEQYF.

This chain uses TRBV28 with TRBJ2-7, with 9 nucleotides matching TRBD2. The CDR3 length is 14 residues. The junction had 4 bases not matched to a gene; V was cut back by 5 bases and J by 2 bases. Germline assignment: CDR1 MDHEN and CDR2 SYDVKM. In nucleotides, the CDR3 is TGTGCCAGCAGTATTTCTAGCGGGACCTACGAGCAGTACTTC. This sequence encodes CASSISSGTYEQYF. The whole variable domain, remainder taken from reference TRBV28 and TRBJ2-7, is DVKVTQSSRYLVKRTGEKVFLECVQDMDHENMFWYRQDPGLGLRLIYFSYDVKMKEKGDIPEGYSVSREKKERFSLILESASTNQTSMYLCASSISSGTYEQYFGPGTRLTVT.

The chain employs TRBV6-7 and TRBJ2-7; D is possibly TRBD1 (5 bases). TRBV6-7 is known as an ORF, though its function is uncertain. V lost 4 bases and J 3 bases, leaving 16 bases between the germline ends. The CDR3 covers 15 residues. CDR3: CASSFHHRSVYEQYF. The DNA of the CDR3 is TGTGCCAGCAGTTTCCACCACAGGAGTGTCTACGAGCAGTACTTC.

This clone was seen a single time. The chain combines TRBV28 with TRBJ1-6; D is ambiguous. Germline V lookup: CDR1 MDHEN, CDR2 SYDVKM. Between the trimmed V and J ends, which lost 6 bases and 5 bases, there was a span of 5 bases. The CDR3 runs 12 residues. Written as DNA, the CDR3 is TGTGCCAGCAGCATAGATAATTCACCCCTCCACTTT. This encodes CASSIDNSPLHF.

V gene TRBV2 combines with J gene TRBJ2-4, with D possibly TRBD2 on 5 matching bases. V lost 7 bases to trimming and J lost 1 base, with 26 bases between them. Germline V gene sequence: CDR1 SNHLY, CDR2 FYNNEI. This CDR3 comprises 19 residues. CDR3 amino acids: CASIPAGVLGGDAKNIQYF. The CDR3 nucleotides are TGTGCCAGCATTCCGGCCGGGGTGTTAGGAGGTGACGCCAAAAACATTCAGTACTTC. The variable domain in full, completed from reference TRBV2 and TRBJ2-4, reads EPEVTQTPSHQVTQMGQEVILRCVPISNHLYFYWYRQILGQKVEFLVSFYNNEISEKSEIFDDQFSVERPDGSNFTLKIRSTKLEDSAMYFCASIPAGVLGGDAKNIQYFGAGTRLSVL.

The CDR3 loop reads CASSQDDGESSYEQYF. In DNA form, the CDR3 reads TGTGCCAGCAGCCAAGATGATGGGGAGAGCTCCTACGAGCAGTACTTC. V gene TRBV4-2 combines with J gene TRBJ2-7, with a weak D call TRBD2 (5 bases). CDR1 and CDR2 (germline): LGHNA, YNFKEQ. The CDR3 consists of 16 residues. With 0 bases removed from V and 0 bases from J, the gap between germline ends came to 12 bases.

The rearrangement joins TRBV7-9 to TRBJ1-2; D is ambiguous. The CDR3 contains 11 residues. With 5 bases removed from V and 8 bases from J, the gap between germline ends came to 9 bases. CDR1 and CDR2 (germline): SEHNR, FQNEAQ (reference sequence). In DNA, the CDR3 is TGTGCCAGCAGCCTATTACAGGGCTACACCTTC. Its translation: CASSLLQGYTF.

The V and J genes are TRBV5-1 and TRBJ1-5; D might be TRBD1 (5 bases). Germline V gene sequence: CDR1 SGHRS, CDR2 YFSETQ. V was trimmed by 4 bases and J by 6 bases, leaving 11 bases between them. The CDR3 is 13 amino acids. This CDR3 reads CASSTQGGQPQHF. CDR3 nucleotides: TGCGCCAGCAGCACGCAGGGAGGTCAGCCCCAGCATTTT.

This sequence joins TRBV30 and TRBJ1-4; TRBD1 matches 7 bases. J was trimmed by 10 bases and V by 0 bases; bases with no gene match: 5. Germline CDR1 is GTSNPN and CDR2 is SVGIG (reference sequence). The CDR3 is 13 amino acids. In DNA, the CDR3 is TGTGCCTGGAGTGTAGGGACAGTGGGAAAACTGTTTTTT. Protein: CAWSVGTVGKLFF.

J is TRBJ2-7 and V is TRBV18; D perhaps matches TRBD2 (5 bases). The germline CDR1 and CDR2 sequences are KGHSH and LQKENI. This CDR3 spans 16 amino acids. V lost 0 bases and J 0 bases, leaving 12 bases between the germline ends. CDR3 nucleotides: TGTGCCAGCTCACCACCGACCCGGGAATACTCCTACGAGCAGTACTTC. As protein: CASSPPTREYSYEQYF.

V is TRBV5-1 and J is TRBJ2-5; D might be TRBD1 (6 bases). The V gene lost 5 bases and the J gene lost 5 bases, with 16 bases spanning the gap. CDR3 length: 14 residues. The germline V gene encodes CDR1 SGHRS and CDR2 YFSETQ. This chain's CDR3 is CASSPGPQGETQYF. The CDR3 DNA reads as TGCGCCAGCAGTCCGGGTCCGCAGGGGGAGACCCAGTACTTC.